These 23 T cell receptor beta chains came from one sample sequenced in a study of blood T cell repertoires in COVID-19. The repertoire was sequenced with immunoSEQ multiplex PCR; TCRdb's copy has only in-frame clones and lacks some. The table includes some 180,000 clones, 85% to 90% detected once. Sequences were obtained from PBMCs or T cells enriched from blood (not recorded which). The origin of the receptors is a woman aged 40 to 49 in a cohort exposed to, infected with or recovered from COVID-19 (not recorded which).

The CDR3 is CASSQGHPSSGNTIYF. CDR3 DNA: TGCGCCAGCAGCCAAGGACACCCGAGCTCTGGAAACACCATATATTTT. The chain links TRBV4-1 to TRBJ1-3; no definite D call. V was trimmed by 1 base and J by 0 bases, leaving 10 bases between them. The CDR3 length is 16 residues. Germline values: CDR1 MGHRA, CDR2 YSYEKL.

J is TRBJ2-7 and V is TRBV4-1; 11 bases agree with TRBD2. The germline gives CDR1 MGHRA, CDR2 YSYEKL. The CDR3 covers 16 residues. J lost 1 base, V lost 4 bases, and 6 bases had no gene match. CDR3 sequence (DNA): TGCGCCAGCAGCCTAACGACTAGCGGGAAGTCCTACGAGCAGTACTTC. This gives the protein CASSLTTSGKSYEQYF.

This chain connects TRBV14 to TRBJ1-2; maybe TRBD1 (6 bases). This CDR3 spans 15 amino acids. Germline loops: CDR1 SGHDN, CDR2 FVKESK. Trimming took off 1 base at V and 10 bases at J, with 19 bases between the two ends. In DNA, the CDR3 is TGTGCCAGCAGCCAAGGTGCGTTCCGGGACAAAGACTACACCTTC. Protein: CASSQGAFRDKDYTF.

The chain couples TRBV5-4 to TRBJ1-2; 8 bases line up with TRBD1. Losses at the gene ends were 4 bases for V and 4 bases for J; bases not matched to a gene: 9. The CDR3 is made up of 15 amino acids. Germline CDR1 reads SGHNT; CDR2 reads YYREEE (reference sequence). CDR3 in DNA: TGTGCCAGCAGCACTTCGACAGGGGCTATCTATGGCTACACCTTC. As protein: CASSTSTGAIYGYTF. Full variable domain (outside the CDR3, taken from reference TRBV5-4 and TRBJ1-2): ETGVTQSPTHLIKTRGQQVTLRCSSQSGHNTVSWYQQALGQGPQFIFQYYREEENGRGNFPPRFSGLQFPNYSSELNVNALELDDSALYLCASSTSTGAIYGYTFGSGTRLTVV.

The chain links TRBV19 to TRBJ2-7; tentatively, D is TRBD1 (6 bases). The CDR3 spans 14 residues. The V gene's germline CDR1 is LNHDA and CDR2 SQIVND (reference sequence). The ends were cut back, 5 bases at V and 1 base at J, with 12 bases in the middle. This CDR3 is CASSPGTTSYEQYF. The CDR3, as DNA: TGTGCCAGTAGTCCCGGGACAACATCCTACGAGCAGTACTTC.

This chain links TRBV4-3 with TRBJ2-1; D perhaps matches TRBD2 (6 bases). Germline assignment: CDR1 LGHNA and CDR2 YSLEER. Trimming pared 1 base from V and 7 bases from J, leaving 17 bases between. The CDR3 loop spans 16 amino acids. The CDR3 DNA reads as TGCGCCAGCAGCCAAGTTTACCCGGGAGAGGGAAATGAGCAGTTCTTC. Translation gives CASSQVYPGEGNEQFF.

This clone was counted once. The chain carries TRBV14 and TRBJ2-5, with D perhaps TRBD2 (6 bases). Trimming took off 5 bases at V and 1 base at J, with 11 bases between the two ends. The CDR3 loop spans 14 amino acids. The germline V gene has CDR1 SGHDN and CDR2 FVKESK. The CDR3 here is CASSKALAQETQYF. CDR3 bases: TGTGCCAGCAGCAAAGCACTAGCCCAAGAGACCCAGTACTTC. The full variable domain, its missing parts supplied by reference TRBV14 and TRBJ2-5, is EAGVTQFPSHSVIEKGQTVTLRCDPISGHDNLYWYRRVMGKEIKFLLHFVKESKQDESGMPNNRFLAERTGGTYSTLKVQPAELEDSGVYFCASSKALAQETQYFGPGTRLLVL.

This rearrangement joins TRBV4-3 to TRBJ1-2, with a possible D match to TRBD1 (6 bases). V lost 4 bases and J lost 4, with 16 bases in between. Germline CDR1 reads LGHNA; CDR2 reads YSLEER. This CDR3 is built from 15 residues. CDR3 nucleotide sequence: TGCGCCAGCAGCCTCAATTCAGGGGTCGGCTATGGCTACACCTTC. Translating gives CASSLNSGVGYGYTF.

The genes are TRBV6-4 and TRBJ2-1, with D perhaps matching TRBD1 (6 bases). The CDR3 runs to 13 residues. V lost 2 bases to trimming and J lost 5 bases, with 7 bases between them. Germline CDR1 reads MRHNA; CDR2 reads SNTAGT. The CDR3 is CASSDRGNNEQFF. The CDR3 nucleotides read TGTGCCAGCAGTGACAGGGGGAACAATGAGCAGTTCTTC.

The V call is TRBV5-6, the J call TRBJ2-7; D is ambiguous. The CDR3 spans 13 residues. With 0 bases removed from V and 3 bases from J, the gap between germline ends came to 7 bases. The germline V gene has CDR1 SGHDT and CDR2 YYEEEE. Here the CDR3 reads CASSLDSLYEQYF. For the CDR3, the DNA is TGTGCCAGCAGCTTGGACAGTCTCTACGAGCAGTACTTC.

The count of this clone is one. This rearrangement joins TRBV7-2 to TRBJ1-2; D gene ambiguous. Trimming cost V 4 bases and J 4 bases, with 13 bases left between them. Per germline, CDR1 SGHTA and CDR2 FQGNSA. The CDR3 is 14 residues long. CDR3 bases: TGTGCCAGCAGCTCCTCAGGCGGGATCTATGGCTACACCTTC. This translates into CASSSSGGIYGYTF.

The chain couples TRBV6-6 to TRBJ2-3; D perhaps matches TRBD1 (6 bases). The CDR3 contains 16 residues. Trimming shortened V by 2 bases and J by 3 bases, and 15 bases separated the two germline ends. Germline-derived CDR1 and CDR2 are MNHNY and SVGAGI (reference sequence). The DNA of the CDR3 is TGTGCCAGCAGTTACCCTGAGGGGCAGGGGACAGATACGCAGTATTTT. This gives the protein CASSYPEGQGTDTQYF.

The rearrangement links TRBV4-1 to TRBJ1-2; no definite D call. With 0 bases removed from V and 6 bases from J, the gap between germline ends came to 14 bases. The germline V gene encodes CDR1 MGHRA and CDR2 YSYEKL. The CDR3 totals 15 residues. CDR3 DNA: TGCGCCAGCAGCCAAGACTTGGCAGCGGCCCATGGCTACACCTTC. Protein: CASSQDLAAAHGYTF.

Only one count was recorded for this clone. V gene TRBV21-1 combines with J gene TRBJ1-6. TRBV21-1 is described as a pseudogene. This CDR3 has 17 amino acids. CDR3 nucleotide sequence: TGTGCCAGCATCCACCCGCGGGGAGATACCGAATCCCCACCCCTCCACTTT. Its translation: CASIHPRGDTESPPLHF.

The chain couples TRBV5-1 to TRBJ1-2, with D possibly being TRBD1 (5 bases). The length of the CDR3 is 15 residues. Germline CDR1 and CDR2: SGHRS and YFSETQ. V was shortened by 0 bases and J by 3 bases, with 12 bases between the two germline ends. DNA of the CDR3: TGCGCCAGCAGCTTGGACGACAGTCGGCACTATGGCTACACCTTC. As protein: CASSLDDSRHYGYTF.

V usage is TRBV10-3 and J usage is TRBJ2-2, with TRBD2 identical over 9 bases. The J segment lost 1 base and the V segment lost 3 bases, leaving 0 bases of the junction unmatched. The CDR3 totals 15 residues. Germline assignment: CDR1 ENHRY and CDR2 SYGVKD. CDR3 DNA sequence: TGTGCCATCAGTGATAGCGGGGGGAACACCGGGGAGCTGTTTTTT. As protein: CAISDSGGNTGELFF.

V is TRBV18 and J is TRBJ2-1; 13 bases are shared with TRBD2. Trimming at V came to 8 bases and at J to 2 bases, leaving 3 bases not matched to a gene. The CDR3 consists of 15 residues. Germline CDR1 and CDR2: KGHSH and LQKENI. The CDR3 DNA is TGTGCCAGCAGGACTAGCGGGAGTCCCTACAATGAGCAGTTCTTC. This sequence encodes CASRTSGSPYNEQFF. The whole variable domain, filled in from reference TRBV18 and TRBJ2-1, reads NAGVMQNPRHLVRRRGQEARLRCSPMKGHSHVYWYRQLPEEGLKFMVYLQKENIIDESGMPKERFSAEFPKEGPSILRIQQVVRGDSAAYFCASRTSGSPYNEQFFGPGTRLTVL.

There are a few counts of this clone. CDR3 protein: CASSQELDTGELFF. CDR3 in DNA: TGTGCCAGCAGCCAAGAACTTGACACCGGGGAGCTGTTTTTT. The V call is TRBV4-2, the J call TRBJ2-2, with unresolved D. Per germline, CDR1 LGHNA and CDR2 YNFKEQ. The CDR3 has 14 residues. V dropped 0 bases and J dropped 3 bases, with 5 bases sitting between them.

The genes are TRBV7-9 and TRBJ1-4; 10 bases are a match to TRBD1. Germline values: CDR1 SEHNR, CDR2 FQNEAQ (reference sequence). J was trimmed by 10 bases and V by 4 bases; bases with no gene match: 21. CDR3 length: 19 amino acids. Written as DNA, the CDR3 is TGTGCCAGCAGCTCCAAAATGACCCGGGACAGGGGCTTGGCCGGAAAACTGTTTTTT. This encodes CASSSKMTRDRGLAGKLFF. Supplemented by reference TRBV7-9 and TRBJ1-4, the full variable domain reads DTGVSQNPRHKITKRGQNVTFRCDPISEHNRLYWYRQTLGQGPEFLTYFQNEAQLEKSRLLSDRFSAERPKGSFSTLEIQRTEQGDSAMYLCASSSKMTRDRGLAGKLFFGSGTQLSVL.

The J gene is TRBJ1-1, the V gene TRBV12-3 or TRBV12-4; possibly TRBD1 for D (6 bases). The CDR3 has 13 amino acids. V was trimmed by 6 bases and J by 4 bases, leaving 12 bases between them. The DNA for the CDR3 is TGTGCCAGCAGGATCGACAGGTTCACTGAAGCTTTCTTT. Translated: CASRIDRFTEAFF.

The V gene is TRBV6-2 or TRBV6-3, the J gene TRBJ2-1; 12 bases fit TRBD2. Unmatched junction bases numbered 8, after V lost 6 bases and J lost 8 bases. This CDR3 is built from 15 residues. Germline CDR1 and CDR2: MNHEY and SVGEGT. CDR3 region: CASSETSGSFDEQFF. For the CDR3, the DNA is TGTGCCAGCAGCGAGACTAGCGGGAGCTTCGATGAGCAGTTCTTC.

This clone appeared a single time. This rearrangement joins TRBV6-5 to TRBJ2-5, with D tentatively TRBD1 (5 bases). The germline V gene has CDR1 MNHEY and CDR2 SVGAGI. This CDR3 comprises 13 residues. Trimming shortened V by 4 bases and J by 1 base, and 7 bases separated the two germline ends. CDR3 sequence (DNA): TGTGCCAGCAGTTCCAGGGTCCAAGAGACCCAGTACTTC. This encodes CASSSRVQETQYF.

This clone was counted once. The chain uses TRBV5-5 and TRBJ2-7; 9 bases align to TRBD1. The V gene's germline CDR1 is SGHKS and CDR2 YYEKEE (reference sequence). With 4 bases clipped from V and 2 bases from J, the junction kept 4 bases outside the gene matches. The CDR3 sequence is 14 residues long. Written as DNA, the CDR3 is TGTGCCAGCAGCCCAAGACAGGGGGCCTACGAGCAGTACTTC. Protein product: CASSPRQGAYEQYF. Combining the CDR3 with reference TRBV5-5 and TRBJ2-7 gives the whole variable domain DAGVTQSPTHLIKTRGQQVTLRCSPISGHKSVSWYQQVLGQGPQFIFQYYEKEERGRGNFPDRFSARQFPNYSSELNVNALLLGDSALYLCASSPRQGAYEQYFGPGTRLTVT.